This TCR beta chain appears in the sequencing data of a study of blood T cell repertoires in COVID-19. The CDR3 extends over 16 amino acids. Germline-derived CDR1 and CDR2 are PRHDT and FYEKMQ (reference sequence). The V segment lost 5 bases and the J segment 9 bases; nucleotides outside the gene matches: 11. This table comes from immunoSEQ multiplex PCR, and its TCRdb copy is limited to in-frame clones, with some not included. The sample contains about 200,000 clones, roughly 90% of which appear only once. This receptor was identified in a man aged 45-60 years with COVID-19, enrolled during active disease. What was sequenced was peripheral blood. V usage is TRBV13 and J usage is TRBJ2-1; 12 nucleotides align to TRBD2. The CDR3 sequence is CASSTLDRLAGVEQFF. CDR3 DNA sequence: TGTGCCAGCAGCACACTAGACAGACTAGCGGGGGTTGAGCAGTTCTTC.